This entry lists 8 T cell receptor beta chains sequenced from one sample in a study of T cells in Graves' hyperthyroidism and ophthalmopathy. The investigators amplified TCR beta CDR3 regions from RNA transcripts. HTBI primers were the set used in a first-round RT-PCR of the TCR CDR3. TCRdb redid the calling of the multiplex PCR reads with MiXCR, one entry per CDR3 protein. This sample has around 290,000 distinct CDR3 sequences, with approximately 15% found just once. Sequences were obtained from blood. The receptors come from a woman aged 60-75 years with Graves' ophthalmopathy.

In this sample, this clonotype turned up many times. V gene TRBV18 combines with J gene TRBJ2-4, with TRBD1 identical over 9 bases. With V trimmed by 2 bases and J by 3 bases, 11 bases remained unmatched. CDR1 is KGHSH, CDR2 LQKENI, per germline. This CDR3 region has 18 residues. The CDR3 reads CASSPSRQGVNGKNIQYF. CDR3 nucleotides: TGTGCCAGCTCACCAAGCCGACAGGGGGTAAATGGCAAAAACATTCAGTACTTC. The full variable domain, rest sourced from reference TRBV18 and TRBJ2-4, is NAGVMQNPRHLVRRRGQEARLRCSPMKGHSHVYWYRQLPEEGLKFMVYLQKENIIDESGMPKERFSAEFPKEGPSILRIQQVVRGDSAAYFCASSPSRQGVNGKNIQYFGAGTRLSVL.

This clonotype was found a few times. The V and J genes are TRBV6-1 and TRBJ2-3; the D call may be TRBD1 or TRBD2 (5 bases each). The CDR3 is 15 amino acids. Trimming left V 6 bases short and J 1 base short, with 14 bases between. Germline-derived CDR1 and CDR2 are MNHNS and SASEGT. In nucleotides, the CDR3 is TGTGCCAGCAGGCCCTGGGACGCCGGCACAGATACGCAGTATTTT. Residues: CASRPWDAGTDTQYF.

In its sample, this clonotype was seen many times. The chain carries TRBV20-1 and TRBJ1-1; 7 nucleotides line up with TRBD1. The CDR3 sequence is 14 residues long. V dropped 6 bases and J dropped 3; count of bases not matched to a gene: 10. The germline V gene encodes CDR1 DFQATT and CDR2 SNEGSKA (reference sequence). CDR3 in DNA: TGCAGTGCCACCCTCAGGGGGTGGGACACTGAAGCTTTCTTT. This gives the protein CSATLRGWDTEAFF.

The genes are TRBV18 and TRBJ2-2; weak D call: TRBD1 (6 bases). The V gene's germline CDR1 is KGHSH and CDR2 LQKENI. Trimming stripped 0 bases from V and 10 bases from J, with 15 bases between. This CDR3 spans 15 amino acids. The DNA for the CDR3 is TGTGCCAGCTCACCACCGGGTTACAGGGCCGAGGAGCTGTTTTTT. Amino acids: CASSPPGYRAEELFF.

This clonotype was observed many times. The chain links TRBV27 to TRBJ2-7; TRBD1 aligns across 7 bases. Germline lookup yields CDR1 MNHEY and CDR2 SMNVEV (reference sequence). This CDR3 contains 14 residues. J was trimmed by 1 base and V by 4 bases; bases with no gene match: 4. Written as DNA, the CDR3 is TGTGCCAGCAGTTACAGGGGTTATTCCTACGAGCAGTACTTC. The encoded protein is CASSYRGYSYEQYF.

J is TRBJ2-7 and V is TRBV12-3 or TRBV12-4; D call uncertain. The CDR3 contains 14 residues. V was shortened by 3 bases and J by 3 bases, with 12 bases between the two germline ends. The CDR3 is CASSLVHGVYEQYF. The CDR3 region has the DNA TGTGCCAGCAGTTTGGTGCATGGGGTCTACGAGCAGTACTTC.

The table lists this clonotype with a few counts. The chain carries TRBV6-6 and TRBJ1-4; 7 bases are shared with TRBD1. CDR3 length: 21 amino acids. Trimming removed 0 bases from V and 0 bases from J; junction bases left unmatched: 16. Germline assignment: CDR1 MNHNY and CDR2 SVGAGI (reference sequence). The chain's CDR3 is CASSYSSAGRGTTATNEKLFF. CDR3 bases: TGTGCCAGCAGTTACTCGAGCGCCGGCAGGGGGACAACAGCAACTAATGAAAAACTGTTTTTT.

The rearrangement links TRBV7-8 to TRBJ2-3; D tentatively reads TRBD1 or TRBD2 (6 bases each). The length of the CDR3 is 15 residues. V lost 5 bases to trimming and J lost 2 bases, with 14 bases between them. Germline-derived CDR1 and CDR2 are SGHVS and FQNEAQ. CDR3 sequence: CASSPPGADTDTQYF. DNA of the CDR3: TGTGCCAGCAGCCCGCCGGGGGCCGACACAGATACGCAGTATTTT.